The 16 T cell receptor beta chains below come from one sample, sequenced in a study of graft-versus-host responses after intestinal transplantation. What these receptors recognize is not known. Sequencing used immunoSEQ multiplex PCR; TCRdb keeps in-frame clones, though not all of them. The data show around 110,000 clones, 90% seen once. The sequencing used unstimulated CD4+ T cells sorted from spleen or lymph node cells, collected before intestinal transplant. These receptors were taken from a human donor who received an intestinal transplant.

The chain couples TRBV18 to TRBJ2-7, with 13 positions matching TRBD2. This CDR3 comprises 15 residues. The junction had 1 base not matched to a gene; V was cut back by 2 bases and J by 3 bases. From germline, CDR1 is KGHSH and CDR2 LQKENI. The CDR3 loop reads CASSPGTSGIYEQYF. The DNA of the CDR3 is TGTGCCAGCTCACCAGGGACTAGCGGGATCTACGAGCAGTACTTC. Together with reference TRBV18 and TRBJ2-7, the CDR3 gives the full variable domain: NAGVMQNPRHLVRRRGQEARLRCSPMKGHSHVYWYRQLPEEGLKFMVYLQKENIIDESGMPKERFSAEFPKEGPSILRIQQVVRGDSAAYFCASSPGTSGIYEQYFGPGTRLTVT.

The genes are TRBV23-1 and TRBJ1-5; D is perhaps TRBD1 (5 bases). TRBV23-1 is sorted into the ORF group, with uncertain function. The V and J ends lost 6 bases and 5 bases respectively, with 8 bases between them. The CDR3 is made up of 12 amino acids. CDR3 nucleotide sequence: TGCGCCAGCAGGGGGGGGGATCAGCCCCAGCATTTT. Translated: CASRGGDQPQHF.

The chain employs TRBV28 and TRBJ2-7, with 11 bases aligning to TRBD1. Trimming removed 5 bases from V and 7 bases from J; junction bases left unmatched: 10. Looked up from germline, CDR1 is MDHEN and CDR2 is SYDVKM. CDR3 length equals 15 residues. CDR3 region: CASSLRTGGPSEQYF. The DNA for the CDR3 is TGTGCCAGCAGTCTACGGACAGGGGGCCCGTCGGAGCAGTACTTC.

This clone was recorded only once. V and J are TRBV19 and TRBJ2-6; D unclear. Germline V gene sequence: CDR1 LNHDA, CDR2 SQIVND (reference sequence). The CDR3 runs to 14 residues. With 6 bases removed from V and 0 bases from J, the gap between germline ends came to 6 bases. The CDR3 sequence: CASRRPSGANVLTF. CDR3 coding DNA: TGTGCCAGTAGGCGGCCCTCTGGGGCCAACGTCCTGACTTTC.

The rearrangement links TRBV5-4 to TRBJ1-1; D call uncertain. Germline CDR1 SGHNT, CDR2 YYREEE (reference sequence). Deletions cut 0 bases from V and 9 bases from J, with 6 bases between. The CDR3 runs to 11 residues. Written as DNA, the CDR3 is TGTGCCAGCAGCTTGGGGCTTAAAGCTTTCTTT. Protein: CASSLGLKAFF.

Comments on this clone: A read error may account for a junction end that differs from germline. The chain couples TRBV5-5 to TRBJ2-2; D is perhaps TRBD2 (6 bases). The germline gives CDR1 SGHKS, CDR2 YYEKEE (reference sequence). The CDR3 is made up of 16 amino acids. The CDR3 region has the DNA TGTGCCAGCTTCCCCCGGGGACTCAGGAACGCCGGGGAGCTGTTTTTT. Translating it yields CASFPRGLRNAGELFF.

The chain links TRBV5-6 to TRBJ1-4; no firm D call. This CDR3 is built from 15 residues. Trimming took off 2 bases at V and 4 bases at J, with 12 bases between the two ends. CDR1 and CDR2 from the germline V gene are SGHDT and YYEEEE. The CDR3 here is CASSLLNSLNEKLFF. CDR3 nucleotide sequence: TGTGCCAGCAGCTTATTGAACAGCCTTAATGAAAAACTGTTTTTT.

In its sample, this clone was seen a few times. The chain joins TRBV30 to TRBJ1-6; TRBD1 might be the D (6 bases). V gave up 8 bases and J gave up 5 bases, with 16 bases separating them. This CDR3 spans 14 amino acids. CDR1 and CDR2 (germline): GTSNPN, SVGIG (reference sequence). The CDR3 sequence is CAGNRELDNSPLHF. CDR3 in DNA: TGTGCCGGTAACAGGGAACTCGATAATTCACCCCTCCACTTT.

A remark on this clone: Other DNA sequences of this sample code for an identical CDR3. The chain couples TRBV6-6 to TRBJ1-1; maybe TRBD1 (5 bases). The germline V and J ends were trimmed by 2 bases and 4 bases, with 8 bases remaining between them. Germline CDR1 is MNHNY and CDR2 is SVGAGI (reference sequence). The CDR3 runs 13 residues. CDR3 sequence: CASSYAGGTEAFF. In DNA form, the CDR3 reads TGTGCCAGCAGTTACGCGGGGGGCACTGAAGCTTTCTTT.

This sequence joins TRBV4-1 and TRBJ1-4; TRBD1 might be the D (6 bases). Trimming shortened V by 1 base and J by 10 bases, and 16 bases separated the two germline ends. CDR1 and CDR2 (germline): MGHRA, YSYEKL. The CDR3 extends over 15 amino acids. CDR3 DNA sequence: TGCGCCAGCAGCCAAGCTGGGCTTCTAGGGGGAAAACTGTTTTTT. It is translated as CASSQAGLLGGKLFF.

The gene calls are TRBV18 and TRBJ1-2, with 7 positions matching TRBD1. Unmatched junction bases numbered 9, after V lost 2 bases and J lost 0 bases. CDR3 length: 17 amino acids. Germline lookup yields CDR1 KGHSH and CDR2 LQKENI. CDR3 DNA: TGTGCCAGCTCACCAAGGGAACAGGGGACGGCTAACTATGGCTACACCTTC. Protein sequence: CASSPREQGTANYGYTF.

This clone was seen a handful of times. CDR3 sequence: CASSGGGVLIYEQYF. As DNA, the CDR3 is TGTGCCAGCAGTGGGGGGGGAGTCCTCATCTACGAGCAGTACTTC. The chain has TRBV2 and TRBJ2-7; 7 bases align to TRBD2. Germline V gives CDR1 SNHLY, CDR2 FYNNEI. V shed 4 bases and J 3 bases; nucleotides not matched to a gene: 9. CDR3 length equals 15 residues. Full variable domain (missing parts from reference TRBV2 and TRBJ2-7): EPEVTQTPSHQVTQMGQEVILRCVPISNHLYFYWYRQILGQKVEFLVSFYNNEISEKSEIFDDQFSVERPDGSNFTLKIRSTKLEDSAMYFCASSGGGVLIYEQYFGPGTRLTVT.

The chain joins TRBV13 to TRBJ2-1; 8 nucleotides match TRBD1. V shed 5 bases and J 7 bases; nucleotides not matched to a gene: 7. Germline assignment: CDR1 PRHDT and CDR2 FYEKMQ (reference sequence). The CDR3 is made up of 14 amino acids. CDR3 residues: CASSPWTGSNEQFF. The CDR3 nucleotides read TGTGCCAGCAGCCCCTGGACAGGGAGTAATGAGCAGTTCTTC.

The V gene is TRBV7-9, the J gene TRBJ1-1; D perhaps matches TRBD1 (6 bases). Between the trimmed V and J ends, which lost 4 bases and 3 bases, there was a span of 18 bases. Per germline, CDR1 SEHNR and CDR2 FQNEAQ (reference sequence). CDR3 length equals 16 residues. The CDR3 nucleotides read TGTGCCAGCAGCTCCCCTAGGGGGAGGGCGGACACTGAAGCTTTCTTT. This gives the protein CASSSPRGRADTEAFF.

The J gene is TRBJ2-7, the V gene TRBV11-2; 11 nucleotides line up with TRBD2. The V gene end was trimmed by 2 bases and the J gene end by 1 base; junction bases not matched to a gene: 4. The CDR3 consists of 16 residues. CDR1 SGHAT and CDR2 FQNNGV come from the germline V gene. In DNA form, the CDR3 reads TGTGCCAGCAGCTTAAAACTAGCGGGGGATTCCTACGAGCAGTACTTC. It translates to CASSLKLAGDSYEQYF.

This chain connects TRBV29-1 to TRBJ2-5; D is unresolved. CDR1 SQVTM and CDR2 ANQGSEA come from the germline V gene. Trimming pared 5 bases from V and 2 bases from J, leaving 6 bases between. This CDR3 is built from 11 residues. The CDR3: CSVTPQETQYF. The DNA for the CDR3 is TGCAGCGTTACTCCACAAGAGACCCAGTACTTC.